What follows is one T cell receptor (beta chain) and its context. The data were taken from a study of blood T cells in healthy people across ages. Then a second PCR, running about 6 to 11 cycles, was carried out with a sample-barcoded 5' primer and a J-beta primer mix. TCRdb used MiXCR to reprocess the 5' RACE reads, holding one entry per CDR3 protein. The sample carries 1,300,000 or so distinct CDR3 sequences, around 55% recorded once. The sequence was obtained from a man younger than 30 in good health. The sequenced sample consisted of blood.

For the CDR3, the DNA is TGTGCCAGCAGCTTTACGGGACTAGGCAATCAGCCCCAGCATTTT. This translates into CASSFTGLGNQPQHF. The V call is TRBV5-6, the J call TRBJ1-5, with D possibly matching TRBD1 (5 bases). V lost 2 bases and J lost 2, with 11 bases in between. This CDR3 comprises 15 residues. Germline CDR1 is SGHDT and CDR2 is YYEEEE. Based on the CDR3 plus reference TRBV5-6 and TRBJ1-5, the full variable domain is DAGVTQSPTHLIKTRGQQVTLRCSPKSGHDTVSWYQQALGQGPQFIFQYYEEEERQRGNFPDRFSGHQFPNYSSELNVNALLLGDSALYLCASSFTGLGNQPQHFGDGTRLSIL.